Listed below are T cell receptor beta chains from one sample, sequenced in a study of Graves' ophthalmopathy and Graves' hyperthyroidism. TCRdb re-called the multiplex PCR reads through MiXCR, storing one row per CDR3 protein. The sample consists of just over 400,000 distinct CDR3 sequences, roughly 20% of them appearing once. Sequenced: peripheral blood. These receptors came from a young woman with stable Graves' hyperthyroidism. CDR3s include the opening cysteine and the closing phenylalanine or tryptophan. The D gene is left open where the match is weak. Not every row has a clone size; where given, it reads once, few, many or a size class.

V: TRBV18; J: TRBJ2-7; D: TRBD2; size: -; CDR3: CASSPRSEGLAAYEQYF; DNA: TGTGCCAGCTCACCGAGAAGTGAGGGACTAGCGGCCTACGAGCAGTACTTC
V: TRBV10-3; J: TRBJ2-7; D: -; size: -; CDR3: CAISGSPKALITYEQYF; DNA: TGTGCCATCAGTGGTAGCCCTAAGGCACTAATAACCTACGAGCAGTACTTC
V: TRBV6-5; J: TRBJ1-1; D: TRBD1; size: many; CDR3: CASSYRQGITEAFF; DNA: TGTGCCAGCAGTTACCGACAGGGGATCACTGAAGCTTTCTTT
V: TRBV28; J: TRBJ2-5; D: -; size: many; CDR3: CASSLNTGLKETQYF; DNA: TGTGCCAGCAGCCTAAACACAGGGCTAAAAGAGACCCAGTACTTC
V: TRBV3-1; J: TRBJ2-5; D: -; size: many; CDR3: CASSQVVEETQYF; DNA: TGTGCCAGCAGCCAAGTGGTGGAAGAGACCCAGTACTTC
V: TRBV6-5; J: TRBJ1-1; D: -; size: many; CDR3: CASSYSAREAEAFF; DNA: TGTGCCAGCAGTTACTCCGCCAGGGAGGCTGAAGCTTTCTTT
V: TRBV6-5; J: TRBJ2-7; D: -; size: many; CDR3: CASSSWTVSYEQYF; DNA: TGTGCCAGCAGTTCGTGGACGGTCTCCTACGAGCAGTACTTC
V: TRBV20-1; J: TRBJ2-5; D: -; size: many; CDR3: CSALRETQYF; DNA: TGCAGTGCCCTAAGGGAGACCCAGTACTTC
V: TRBV24-1; J: TRBJ2-2; D: TRBD2; size: many; CDR3: CATSDPSGRGRRGTGELFF; DNA: TGTGCCACCAGTGACCCTAGCGGGAGAGGAAGAAGGGGCACCGGGGAGCTGTTTTTT
V: TRBV12-3/TRBV12-4; J: TRBJ1-6; D: TRBD1; size: many; CDR3: CASSSERTGIPFSYNSPLHF; DNA: TGTGCCAGCAGTTCCGAAAGGACAGGGATTCCTTTCTCCTATAATTCACCCCTCCACTTT
V: TRBV12-3/TRBV12-4; J: TRBJ2-7; D: TRBD2; size: many; CDR3: CASSSLAVNYEQYF; DNA: TGTGCCAGCAGCTCTCTAGCGGTAAACTACGAGCAGTACTTC
V: TRBV6-8; J: TRBJ2-7; D: TRBD2; size: many; CDR3: CASIPGGDYEQYF; DNA: TGTGCCAGCATTCCCGGGGGGGACTACGAGCAGTACTTC
V: TRBV28; J: TRBJ2-7; D: TRBD1; size: -; CDR3: CASNPYRGVIHEQYF; DNA: TGTGCCAGCAATCCCTACAGGGGCGTTATCCACGAGCAGTACTTC
V: TRBV13; J: TRBJ1-1; D: TRBD1; size: -; CDR3: CASRRRTGASNSPMKTEAFF; DNA: TGTGCCAGCCGCAGACGGACAGGGGCTAGTAATTCCCCGATGAAGACTGAAGCTTTCTTT
V: TRBV12-3/TRBV12-4; J: TRBJ1-6; D: -; size: many; CDR3: CASSLEGEHSPLHF; DNA: TGTGCCAGCAGTTTGGAAGGGGAGCATTCACCCCTCCACTTT
V: TRBV19; J: TRBJ2-2; D: -; size: -; CDR3: CASSLLPGYTGELFF; DNA: TGTGCCAGTAGTCTTCTTCCGGGTTACACCGGGGAGCTGTTTTTT
V: TRBV20-1; J: TRBJ2-7; D: TRBD2; size: once; CDR3: CSPRGGVPYEQYF; DNA: TGCAGTCCCCGGGGAGGGGTACCCTACGAGCAGTACTTC
V: TRBV6-1; J: TRBJ1-1; D: -; size: -; CDR3: CASSEEVVNTEAFF; DNA: TGTGCCAGCAGTGAAGAAGTAGTTAACACTGAAGCTTTCTTT
V: TRBV9; J: TRBJ2-7; D: TRBD2; size: many; CDR3: CASSVSSGSYEQYF; DNA: TGTGCCAGCAGCGTCAGTAGCGGGAGCTACGAGCAGTACTTC
V: TRBV27; J: TRBJ2-6; D: -; size: many; CDR3: CASRRGPSGANVLTF; DNA: TGTGCCAGCCGTCGGGGACCCTCTGGGGCCAACGTCCTGACTTTC
V: TRBV12-3/TRBV12-4; J: TRBJ1-2; D: TRBD1; size: -; CDR3: CASRISGGMDYGYTF; DNA: TGTGCCAGCAGGATATCAGGGGGAATGGACTATGGCTACACCTTC
V: TRBV27; J: TRBJ1-2; D: -; size: many; CDR3: CASSLTATQVPNYGYTF; DNA: TGTGCCAGCAGTTTAACCGCCACACAGGTCCCTAACTATGGCTACACCTTC
V: TRBV30; J: TRBJ1-2; D: -; size: -; CDR3: CAWSAGSGVSYGYTF; DNA: TGTGCCTGGAGTGCGGGCTCGGGCGTTAGCTATGGCTACACCTTC
V: TRBV11-2; J: TRBJ2-5; D: -; size: -; CDR3: CASRLGGQGKGETQYF; DNA: TGTGCCAGCAGACTAGGGGGGCAGGGGAAGGGAGAGACCCAGTACTTC
V: TRBV4-2; J: TRBJ2-7; D: TRBD2; size: many; CDR3: CASSQRTSGKYDEQYF; DNA: TGTGCCAGCAGCCAACGTACTAGCGGGAAATACGACGAGCAGTACTTC
V: TRBV28; J: TRBJ1-5; D: -; size: many; CDR3: CASSFSRVGQPQHF; DNA: TGTGCCAGCAGTTTCTCCAGGGTCGGTCAGCCCCAGCATTTT
V: TRBV10-3; J: TRBJ2-5; D: TRBD1; size: many; CDR3: CAITPRQGPGETQYF; DNA: TGTGCCATCACTCCGAGACAGGGGCCGGGAGAGACCCAGTACTTC
V: TRBV4-2; J: TRBJ2-5; D: -; size: -; CDR3: CASSQVPDVETQYF; DNA: TGTGCCAGCAGCCAAGTACCAGACGTGGAGACCCAGTACTTC
V: TRBV20-1; J: TRBJ2-6; D: TRBD2; size: -; CDR3: CSAPSPLRERSGANVLTF; DNA: TGCAGTGCCCCCTCTCCTTTGCGGGAGCGGTCTGGGGCCAACGTCCTGACTTTC
V: TRBV6-5; J: TRBJ2-7; D: -; size: many; CDR3: CASSYSVWVDEQYF; DNA: TGTGCCAGCAGTTACTCTGTTTGGGTCGACGAGCAGTACTTC
V: TRBV20-1; J: TRBJ1-1; D: -; size: many; CDR3: CSAVRGYTEAFF; DNA: TGCAGTGCTGTGCGAGGGTACACTGAAGCTTTCTTT
V: TRBV2; J: TRBJ2-7; D: -; size: many; CDR3: CASSEIGGLDEQYF; DNA: TGTGCCAGCAGTGAAATCGGGGGGCTAGACGAGCAGTACTTC
V: TRBV12-3/TRBV12-4; J: TRBJ1-5; D: TRBD1; size: -; CDR3: CASSLGDRGPRQPQHF; DNA: TGTGCCAGCAGTTTGGGGGACAGGGGGCCTCGTCAGCCCCAGCATTTT
V: TRBV7-6; J: TRBJ2-7; D: -; size: many; CDR3: CASSLGRTGRLEQYF; DNA: TGTGCCAGCAGCTTAGGTCGAACAGGGCGGCTCGAGCAGTACTTC
V: TRBV27; J: TRBJ1-1; D: -; size: -; CDR3: CARARGDGLKNTEAFF; DNA: TGTGCCAGGGCAAGAGGGGACGGGCTAAAGAACACTGAAGCTTTCTTT
V: TRBV6-1; J: TRBJ1-1; D: -; size: many; CDR3: CASFALPRADTEAFF; DNA: TGTGCCAGCTTCGCCTTGCCCAGGGCGGACACTGAAGCTTTCTTT
V: TRBV13; J: TRBJ2-7; D: -; size: many; CDR3: CASSLLSRISGSSYEQYF; DNA: TGTGCCAGCAGCTTACTTTCCAGAATAAGCGGAAGCTCCTACGAGCAGTACTTC
V: TRBV11-2; J: TRBJ1-1; D: -; size: few; CDR3: CASSLMGSEAFF; DNA: TGTGCCAGCAGCTTAATGGGGAGTGAAGCTTTCTTT
V: TRBV6-1; J: TRBJ2-7; D: TRBD2; size: -; CDR3: CASSASGRGFDEQYF; DNA: TGTGCCAGCAGCGCTAGCGGGAGAGGATTCGACGAGCAGTACTTC
V: TRBV6-5; J: TRBJ1-1; D: TRBD1; size: many; CDR3: CASSYPGQDTEAFF; DNA: TGTGCCAGCAGTTACCCGGGACAGGACACTGAAGCTTTCTTT
V: TRBV6-1; J: TRBJ1-2; D: -; size: -; CDR3: CASSGSYGYTF; DNA: TGTGCCAGCAGCGGCAGCTATGGCTACACCTTC
V: TRBV29-1; J: TRBJ2-7; D: TRBD1; size: many; CDR3: CSVGTGPYEQYF; DNA: TGCAGCGTTGGGACAGGCCCCTACGAGCAGTACTTC
V: TRBV6-1; J: TRBJ2-5; D: -; size: many; CDR3: CASSEAVQQETQYF; DNA: TGTGCCAGCAGTGAAGCAGTCCAGCAAGAGACCCAGTACTTC
V: TRBV7-2; J: TRBJ2-2; D: TRBD1; size: few; CDR3: CASTRRDRGYTGELFF; DNA: TGTGCCAGTACCCGGCGGGACAGGGGGTACACCGGGGAGCTGTTTTTT
V: TRBV7-4; J: TRBJ2-4; D: -; size: few; CDR3: CASSFRGQAGDIKYF; DNA: TGTGCCAGCAGCTTCCGCGGACAGGCGGGGGACATTAAGTACTTC
V: TRBV24-1; J: TRBJ2-7; D: TRBD1; size: -; CDR3: CATSPGTGSSYEQYF; DNA: TGTGCCACCAGTCCCGGGACAGGGTCCTCCTACGAGCAGTACTTC
V: TRBV12-3/TRBV12-4; J: TRBJ2-4; D: -; size: few; CDR3: CASSLRMGSRKYF; DNA: TGTGCCAGCAGTTTACGGATGGGTAGCAGGAAGTACTTC
V: TRBV4-2; J: TRBJ2-5; D: -; size: many; CDR3: CASSPSRGWEETQYF; DNA: TGTGCCAGCAGCCCATCAAGGGGATGGGAAGAGACCCAGTACTTC
V: TRBV6-1; J: TRBJ1-2; D: -; size: -; CDR3: CASSAREGGYGYTF; DNA: TGTGCCAGCAGTGCAAGAGAGGGAGGTTATGGCTACACCTTC
V: TRBV12-3/TRBV12-4; J: TRBJ2-7; D: TRBD2; size: many; CDR3: CASRPSGSPSEQYF; DNA: TGTGCCAGCAGGCCTAGCGGGAGCCCTAGTGAGCAGTACTTC
V: TRBV5-5; J: TRBJ1-1; D: -; size: many; CDR3: CASSPKEGGGTEAFF; DNA: TGTGCCAGCAGCCCAAAGGAGGGGGGTGGCACTGAAGCTTTCTTT
V: TRBV6-1; J: TRBJ1-1; D: -; size: -; CDR3: CASSEAGGEDEAFF; DNA: TGTGCCAGCAGTGAAGCGGGCGGGGAAGATGAAGCTTTCTTT
V: TRBV2; J: TRBJ2-6; D: TRBD1; size: many; CDR3: CASTGGYGANVLTF; DNA: TGTGCCAGCACAGGGGGCTATGGGGCCAACGTCCTGACTTTC
V: TRBV12-3/TRBV12-4; J: TRBJ1-1; D: -; size: -; CDR3: CASSPGGVTEAFF; DNA: TGTGCCAGCAGTCCCGGGGGGGTGACTGAAGCTTTCTTT